This is a list of T cell receptor beta chains from one sample in a study of blood T cell repertoires in COVID-19. Profiling relied on immunoSEQ multiplex PCR, and the TCRdb table lists in-frame clones only, not all of them. The data show 150,000 to 160,000 clones, with around 89% seen just once and about 15% held by the top ten. The sample was peripheral blood. The receptors derive from a woman aged 40 to 55 with acute or convalescent COVID-19. Both conserved end residues are part of each CDR3. The D gene is left open where the match is weak.

J gene | V gene | D gene | CDR3 protein | CDR3 DNA
TRBJ1-4 | TRBV5-5 | NA | CASSSKGATNEKLFF | TGTGCCAGCAGCTCCAAGGGGGCAACTAATGAAAAACTGTTTTTT
TRBJ2-5 | TRBV11-1 | NA | CASSHRRGPSQETQYF | TGTGCCAGCAGCCACAGGCGGGGGCCTAGCCAAGAGACCCAGTACTTC
TRBJ1-6 | TRBV30 | NA | CAWSRQSSYNSPLHF | TGTGCCTGGAGTCGACAAAGCTCCTATAATTCACCCCTCCACTTT
TRBJ2-1 | TRBV7-3 | TRBD2 | CASSLSGTSWRNEQFF | TGTGCCAGCAGCTTAAGTGGGACTAGTTGGAGGAATGAGCAGTTCTTC
TRBJ1-5 | TRBV12-3/TRBV12-4 | TRBD1 | CASSWTGGQPQHF | TGTGCCAGCAGTTGGACAGGAGGTCAGCCCCAGCATTTT
TRBJ1-1 | TRBV7-9 | NA | CASSSPGTGIGHEAFF | TGTGCCAGCAGCTCGCCGGGAACCGGGATAGGTCACGAAGCTTTCTTT
TRBJ2-7 | TRBV15 | NA | CATSRDRGSSYEQYF | TGTGCCACCAGCAGAGATCGGGGGAGCTCCTACGAGCAGTACTTC
TRBJ2-1 | TRBV24-1 | NA | CATSRTPFEVGYNEQFF | TGTGCCACCAGTCGAACCCCCTTCGAGGTAGGCTACAATGAGCAGTTCTTC
TRBJ1-1 | TRBV28 | TRBD1 | CASSFPGGMRAEAFF | TGTGCCAGCAGCTTCCCAGGGGGTATGAGGGCTGAAGCTTTCTTT
TRBJ1-2 | TRBV19 | NA | CASNAATGGYTF | TGTGCCAGTAACGCCGCGACAGGTGGCTACACCTTC
TRBJ2-1 | TRBV5-4 | NA | CASSQENPSYNEQFF | TGTGCCAGCAGTCAAGAGAACCCCTCCTACAATGAGCAGTTCTTC
TRBJ2-1 | TRBV30 | NA | CAWRGRYNEQFF | TGTGCCTGGAGAGGGAGGTACAATGAGCAGTTCTTC
TRBJ2-3 | TRBV6-5 | NA | CATSDGGGTDTQYF | TGTGCCACCTCAGACGGGGGTGGGACAGATACGCAGTATTTT
TRBJ1-4 | TRBV30 | TRBD1 | CAWSRDREEKLFF | TGTGCCTGGAGTCGGGACAGGGAAGAAAAACTGTTTTTT
TRBJ1-1 | TRBV19 | NA | CASSIDLLRGRNTEAFF | TGTGCCAGTAGTATAGATCTATTAAGGGGCCGGAACACTGAAGCTTTCTTT